This record concerns one T cell receptor (beta chain) sequence. Its specificity is unknown. The source of the sample is a study of vaccination effects on CD4 cells after COVID-19. Study information: It was a median of 72 days after the second dose that post-vaccine samples were obtained.

The germline gives CDR1 SNHLY, CDR2 FYNNEI. The V gene lost 10 bases and the J gene lost 7 bases, with 14 bases spanning the gap. This CDR3 is built from 13 residues. With the ViraFEST assay, the study expanded antigen-specific CD4+ T cells using viral peptide pools, then sequenced them. Upon completion of about eleven days in culture, CD4+ T cells were isolated. Every participant took two doses of the BNT162b2 or mRNA-1273 vaccine. Neither prior SARS-CoV-2 infection nor positive nucleocapsid antibodies were present in the vaccine recipients. A half-medium replacement with IL-2 medium was carried out on days 3 and 7. The assay was immunoSEQ multiplex PCR, and TCRdb's table has in-frame clones only and misses some. There are under 20,000 clones in the sample; 70% occur only once, and approximately 10% lies in the top ten.

The sample in question was CD4+ T cells from PBMCs cultured with SARS-CoV-2 spike peptides, obtained after COVID-19 vaccination. This TCR was sampled from a human donor who received a COVID-19 vaccine. V gene TRBV2 combines with J gene TRBJ1-6; D remains unclear. The CDR3 DNA reads TGTGCCACCCGCGCCGGGATGAATTCACCCCTCCACTTT. It is translated as CATRAGMNSPLHF.